Sequencing of this T cell receptor beta chain was carried out in a study of blood T cell repertoires in COVID-19. At the level of the study: Sites across the United States, Italy and Spain contributed samples from acute and convalescent COVID-19. PBMCs, B-cell-depleted T cells, or T cells were the source of the cDNA or gDNA that made up the material.

Authors' data handling: Estimated nucleated cell counts came from reference gene primer amplification. The table came from immunoSEQ multiplex PCR; TCRdb's copy has only in-frame clones and leaves some out. The V and J calls and clone size are taken from that table; D and trimming were inferred from the DNA. The repertoire holds about 100,000 clones, around four fifths seen once, with about 5% in the top ten. The trim removed 5 bases at V and 6 bases at J, leaving 14 bases unmatched. The CDR3 sequence is 15 residues long. Germline V lookup: CDR1 GTSNPN, CDR2 SVGIG (reference sequence). Sequencing was done on a sample of peripheral blood. This clonotype originated in a man aged 55 to 70 with acute or convalescent COVID-19. The J gene is TRBJ2-7, the V gene TRBV30; 9 bases fit TRBD1. The CDR3 nucleotides read TGTGCCTGGGCTCTCCTCCGGGACAGGGTCCGCGAGCAGTACTTC. Residues: CAWALLRDRVREQYF.